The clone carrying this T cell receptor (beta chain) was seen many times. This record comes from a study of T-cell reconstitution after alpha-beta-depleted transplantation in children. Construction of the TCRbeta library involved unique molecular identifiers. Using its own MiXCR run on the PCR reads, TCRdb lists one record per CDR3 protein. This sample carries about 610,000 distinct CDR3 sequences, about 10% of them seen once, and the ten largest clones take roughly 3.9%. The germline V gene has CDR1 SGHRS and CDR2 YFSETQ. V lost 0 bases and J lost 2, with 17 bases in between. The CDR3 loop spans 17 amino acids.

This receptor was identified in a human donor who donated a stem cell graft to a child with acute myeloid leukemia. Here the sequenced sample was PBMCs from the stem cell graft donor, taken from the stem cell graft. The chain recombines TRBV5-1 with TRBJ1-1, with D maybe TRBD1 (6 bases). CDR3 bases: TGCGCCAGCAGCTTGGGGTACTCCGGGGGCCTTAACACTGAAGCTTTCTTT. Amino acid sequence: CASSLGYSGGLNTEAFF.